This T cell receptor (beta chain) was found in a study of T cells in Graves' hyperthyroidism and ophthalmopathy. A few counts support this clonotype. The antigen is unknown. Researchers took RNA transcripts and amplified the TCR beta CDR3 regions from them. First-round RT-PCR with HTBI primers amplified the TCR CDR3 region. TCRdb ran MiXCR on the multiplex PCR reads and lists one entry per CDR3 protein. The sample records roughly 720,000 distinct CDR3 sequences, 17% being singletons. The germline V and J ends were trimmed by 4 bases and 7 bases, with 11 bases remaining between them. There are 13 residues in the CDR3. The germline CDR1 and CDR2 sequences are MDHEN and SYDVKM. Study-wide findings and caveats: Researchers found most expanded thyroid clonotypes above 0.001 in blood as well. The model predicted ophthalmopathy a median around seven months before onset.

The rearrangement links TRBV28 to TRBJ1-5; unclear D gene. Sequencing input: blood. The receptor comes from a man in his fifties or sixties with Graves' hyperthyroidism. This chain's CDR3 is CASSSPPPQPQHF. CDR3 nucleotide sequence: TGTGCCAGCAGTTCCCCGCCCCCGCAGCCCCAGCATTTT.